This TCR beta chain was captured in a study of cytomegalovirus exposure and HLA in healthy donors. The wider study: The same platform as the 650 to 700 first-cohort repertoires was used for the 120 validation repertoires, a later analysis reported. Study findings and constraints: Subsequent analysis found a tendency for first-cohort TCR clusters to co-occur within the 110 or so validation repertoires. Listed as cytomegalovirus-associated were 164 TCR beta chains. Among the CMV-associated chains, a few were confirmed in vitro as specific for CMV antigens.

Method: immunoSEQ multiplex PCR; TCRdb's copy keeps in-frame clones and lacks some. The sample records 200,000 to 250,000 clones, approximately 80% being singletons. This CDR3 spans 13 amino acids. CDR1 SGDLS and CDR2 YYNGEE come from the germline V gene. V shed 3 bases and J shed 3 bases, with 7 bases lying between them. Regarding this clone: Its antigen is not known.

The gene calls are TRBV9 and TRBJ1-5; a possible D gene is TRBD1 (6 bases). The sequenced sample was PBMCs. This clonotype was obtained from a woman aged 30 to 39 in good health and CMV-seropositive. The CDR3 sequence: CASSGGANQPQHF. The CDR3 DNA reads as TGTGCCAGCAGCGGGGGGGCCAATCAGCCCCAGCATTTT.